A selection of T cell receptor beta chains follows, all from one sample in a study of OX40 agonist ivuxolimab in advanced cancers. Using immunoSEQ multiplex PCR, the repertoire was profiled, and TCRdb retains in-frame clones only, with some absent. The sample has 60,000 to 80,000 clones; around 81% are singletons. The sample was CD4+ or CD8+ T cells sorted from blood, taken in a trial of the OX40 agonist ivuxolimab. Receptors originate from an adult with an advanced solid tumor such as melanoma, head and neck, liver or kidney cancer. The CDR3 runs from the conserved cysteine through the conserved F or W. The D gene is left open where the match is weak. Clone size is not always given. Where it is, it says once, few, many or a class for expanded clones.

abundance | j_gene | d_gene | v_gene | CDR3aa | CDR3nt
. | TRBJ2-1 | . | TRBV27 | CASSFHPSSSSYNEQFF | TGTGCCAGCAGTTTTCACCCTTCTAGTAGCTCCTACAATGAGCAGTTCTTC
. | TRBJ1-3 | TRBD1 | TRBV27 | CASSLAGGTGNTIYF | TGTGCCAGCAGTTTAGCAGGGGGAACCGGAAACACCATATATTTT
. | TRBJ2-3 | . | TRBV7-6 | CASSLGVRQYF | TGTGCCAGCAGCTTAGGTGTTAGGCAGTATTTT
. | TRBJ1-3 | . | TRBV7-9 | CASKGFSGNTIYF | TGTGCCAGCAAGGGGTTCTCTGGAAACACCATATATTTT
. | TRBJ1-6 | . | TRBV4-2 | CASSQEGGRVHSPLHF | TGTGCCAGCAGCCAAGAGGGAGGCAGGGTTCATTCACCCCTCCACTTT
few | TRBJ1-5 | TRBD1 | TRBV7-9 | CASSLDRGLQPQHF | TGTGCCAGCAGCTTAGACAGGGGACTTCAGCCCCAGCATTTT
. | TRBJ2-7 | . | TRBV9 | CASSPHDRLRDEQYF | TGTGCCAGCAGCCCCCACGACAGGCTCAGGGACGAGCAGTACTTC
. | TRBJ1-2 | . | TRBV6-6 | CASSYGREAGYTF | TGTGCCAGCAGTTACGGCAGGGAGGCTGGCTACACCTTC
. | TRBJ2-3 | . | TRBV7-8 | CASSPLARDTQYF | TGTGCCAGCAGCCCCCTCGCCCGAGATACGCAGTATTTT
medium-sized | TRBJ2-4 | . | TRBV7-9 | CASSLGFAALAKNIQYF | TGTGCCAGCAGCTTAGGTTTCGCAGCACTAGCCAAAAACATTCAGTACTTC
. | TRBJ2-7 | . | TRBV7-9 | CASSFPPPGRTYEQYF | TGTGCCAGCAGCTTCCCCCCCCCGGGCCGCACCTACGAGCAGTACTTC
. | TRBJ2-7 | TRBD1 | TRBV28 | CASRQQGAYEQYF | TGTGCCAGCAGACAACAGGGGGCCTACGAGCAGTACTTC
once | TRBJ1-5 | . | TRBV21-1 | CASSPRGGVGNQPQHF | TGTGCCAGCAGCCCTCGAGGAGGGGTAGGCAATCAGCCCCAGCATTTT
. | TRBJ1-2 | . | TRBV9 | CASSVLGSVLGYGYTF | TGTGCCAGCAGCGTTCTCGGATCCGTGTTAGGGTATGGCTACACCTTC
. | TRBJ1-5 | . | TRBV4-3 | CASSLGSGGQPQHF | TGCGCCAGCAGCCTTGGTAGCGGCGGCCAGCCCCAGCATTTT
. | TRBJ2-1 | TRBD2 | TRBV28 | CASSSSILAGVSSYNEQFF | TGTGCCAGCAGTTCCAGTATACTAGCGGGGGTGAGCTCCTACAATGAGCAGTTCTTC